These 32 T cell receptor beta chains came from one sample sequenced in a study of cytomegalovirus exposure and HLA in healthy donors. PCR was performed using 60 Vbeta and 13 Jbeta primers. Profiling relied on immunoSEQ multiplex PCR, and the TCRdb table lists in-frame clones only, not all of them. The sample yields about 160,000 clones, 79% seen once. The sample taken for sequencing was PBMCs. These TCRs come from a man between 40 and 49 years old in good health and CMV-seronegative.

The chain links TRBV7-2 to TRBJ2-7; the D gene is possibly TRBD2 (5 bases). Germline V gene sequence: CDR1 SGHTA, CDR2 FQGNSA. The CDR3 has 13 amino acids. Between the trimmed V and J ends, which lost 4 bases and 0 bases, there was a span of 7 bases. Written as DNA, the CDR3 is TGTGCCAGCAGCTCGGGGAGCTCCTACGAGCAGTACTTC. As protein: CASSSGSSYEQYF.

The V and J genes are TRBV28 and TRBJ1-2, with D unresolved. CDR1 and CDR2 (germline): MDHEN, SYDVKM. This CDR3 is 15 amino acids long. The V end lost 3 bases, the J end lost 4 bases, and 15 bases lay between the germline ends. The CDR3 protein is CASSFMALQLYGYTF. CDR3 coding DNA: TGTGCCAGCAGTTTTATGGCTTTACAGCTCTATGGCTACACCTTC.

The rearrangement joins TRBV11-2 to TRBJ2-7; D might be TRBD1 (6 bases). There are 15 residues in the CDR3. Germline-derived CDR1 and CDR2 are SGHAT and FQNNGV. The germline V and J ends were trimmed by 5 bases and 0 bases, with 14 bases remaining between them. The CDR3 sequence is CASSLGTSGSYEQYF. CDR3 bases: TGTGCCAGCAGCCTCGGGACATCCGGCTCCTACGAGCAGTACTTC.

The V and J genes are TRBV5-1 and TRBJ1-1; the D gene is possibly TRBD1 (6 bases). From germline, CDR1 is SGHRS and CDR2 YFSETQ. The CDR3 contains 14 residues. Trimming took off 4 bases at V and 5 bases at J, with 15 bases between the two ends. In DNA form, the CDR3 reads TGCGCCAGCAGCGGGGGCGGATCCTCTACTGAAGCTTTCTTT. Its translation: CASSGGGSSTEAFF.

The gene calls are TRBV5-5 and TRBJ1-1; TRBD1 is a possible D gene (6 bases). V lost 0 bases and J lost 11, with 14 bases in between. The CDR3 runs to 13 residues. The V gene's germline CDR1 is SGHKS and CDR2 YYEKEE (reference sequence). The CDR3: CASSLVLGAKAFF. The CDR3 DNA follows: TGTGCCAGCAGCTTGGTTTTGGGGGCGAAGGCTTTCTTT.

This clone has more than one count but fewer than ten. The DNA of the CDR3 is TGTGCCAGCAGCTTGGGGGGCTCCTGGGCCCAAGAGACCCAGTACTTC. Translating it yields CASSLGGSWAQETQYF. The chain uses TRBV5-5 and TRBJ2-5; tentative D call: TRBD1 (5 bases). This CDR3 spans 16 amino acids. The germline V and J ends were trimmed by 0 bases and 1 base, with 13 bases remaining between them. Germline loops: CDR1 SGHKS, CDR2 YYEKEE (reference sequence). The entire variable domain, with the rest obtained from reference TRBV5-5 and TRBJ2-5, is as follows: DAGVTQSPTHLIKTRGQQVTLRCSPISGHKSVSWYQQVLGQGPQFIFQYYEKEERGRGNFPDRFSARQFPNYSSELNVNALLLGDSALYLCASSLGGSWAQETQYFGPGTRLLVL.

This clone was observed a single time. The CDR3 sequence: CASRHRGGDTGELFF. The CDR3 DNA reads as TGTGCCAGCAGACACAGGGGCGGGGACACCGGGGAGCTGTTTTTT. The chain links TRBV6-5 to TRBJ2-2, with D possibly TRBD1 on 7 matching bases. V was clipped by 6 bases and J by 3 bases, with 14 bases between them. This CDR3 contains 15 residues. CDR1 is MNHEY, CDR2 SVGAGI, per germline.

The V call is TRBV7-2, the J call TRBJ2-7; D perhaps matches TRBD2 (6 bases). The CDR3 is made up of 14 amino acids. In germline, CDR1 is SGHTA, CDR2 FQGNSA. V was pared by 6 bases and J by 4 bases, with 16 bases between. CDR3 DNA sequence: TGTGCCAGCAGAATAGCCCGGGGAGGTTACGAGCAGTACTTC. Its translation is CASRIARGGYEQYF.

V and J are TRBV18 and TRBJ1-1; no reliable D call. Germline values: CDR1 KGHSH, CDR2 LQKENI. V lost 1 base to trimming and J lost 3 bases, with 12 bases between them. This CDR3 region has 15 residues. The CDR3 DNA reads as TGTGCCAGCTCACCACGTCCGGGAGGCGACACTGAAGCTTTCTTT. As protein: CASSPRPGGDTEAFF.

The chain uses TRBV5-4 and TRBJ2-5; 7 bases map to TRBD1. Germline CDR1 is SGHNT and CDR2 is YYREEE (reference sequence). V shed 3 bases and J 2 bases; nucleotides not matched to a gene: 7. The CDR3 has 15 residues. CDR3 amino acids: CASSSTGTPQETQYF. CDR3 nucleotides: TGTGCCAGCAGCTCGACAGGGACGCCTCAAGAGACCCAGTACTTC.

The genes are TRBV5-6 and TRBJ2-5; 13 nucleotides match TRBD2. CDR3 length equals 15 residues. Per the germline V gene, CDR1 is SGHDT and CDR2 is YYEEEE. The trim removed 4 bases at V and 5 bases at J, leaving 5 bases unmatched. This CDR3 reads CASSLLTSGRETQYF. The CDR3 region has the DNA TGTGCCAGCAGCCTCCTGACTAGCGGGAGGGAGACCCAGTACTTC.

Of note for this clone: At one end, the junction sequence differs from germline, possibly due to a read error. The rearrangement links TRBV11-2 to TRBJ2-7; 9 bases align to TRBD2. There are 16 residues in the CDR3. Germline V gives CDR1 SGHAT, CDR2 FQNNGV. The CDR3 loop reads CAGSLGPGLAIHEQYF. The CDR3, as DNA: TGTGCCGGCAGCTTAGGGCCGGGACTAGCTATCCACGAGCAGTACTTC.

The gene calls are TRBV18 and TRBJ2-6, with D possibly matching TRBD2 (6 bases). Germline V gives CDR1 KGHSH, CDR2 LQKENI. The CDR3 has 17 amino acids. The V end was cut by 1 base, the J end by 0 bases, with 10 bases between. The CDR3 DNA is TGTGCCAGCTCACCACGCGGGGTTAGCTCTGGGGCCAACGTCCTGACTTTC. This sequence encodes CASSPRGVSSGANVLTF. Full variable domain (missing parts from reference TRBV18 and TRBJ2-6): NAGVMQNPRHLVRRRGQEARLRCSPMKGHSHVYWYRQLPEEGLKFMVYLQKENIIDESGMPKERFSAEFPKEGPSILRIQQVVRGDSAAYFCASSPRGVSSGANVLTFGAGSRLTVL.

V and J are TRBV5-1 and TRBJ1-1, with 9 nucleotides matching TRBD1. CDR3 length: 15 amino acids. V shed 1 base, J shed 1 base, and the junction held 2 bases outside the gene matches. CDR1 is SGHRS and CDR2 is YFSETQ in the germline V gene. CDR3 DNA: TGCGCCAGCAGCTTGACGGACAGGGGGAACACTGAAGCTTTCTTT. Its translation: CASSLTDRGNTEAFF.

J is TRBJ1-1 and V is TRBV28; D ambiguous. Germline assignment: CDR1 MDHEN and CDR2 SYDVKM. The CDR3 sequence is 12 residues long. Deletions cut 7 bases from V and 7 bases from J, with 13 bases between. CDR3 protein: CASTPELGEAFF. Here the CDR3 DNA reads TGTGCCAGCACCCCGGAGTTGGGTGAAGCTTTCTTT.

The genes are TRBV6-5 and TRBJ1-1; 8 bases align to TRBD1. This CDR3 spans 15 amino acids. V was pared by 5 bases and J by 11 bases, with 16 bases of the junction left unmatched. Germline V CDR1 and CDR2: MNHEY, SVGAGI. The CDR3 loop reads CASSTRTGTGPCAFF. CDR3 nucleotide sequence: TGTGCCAGCAGTACCCGTACCGGGACAGGTCCTTGTGCTTTCTTT.

This clone was counted between two and nine times. V and J are TRBV2 and TRBJ2-1; TRBD1 aligns across 10 bases. V gave up 10 bases and J gave up 4 bases; unmatched junction bases: 10. Germline lookup yields CDR1 SNHLY and CDR2 FYNNEI. The CDR3 extends over 15 amino acids. In nucleotides, the CDR3 is TGTGCCACATCCAGGGGGACAGGGGTATACAATGAGCAGTTCTTC. It codes for CATSRGTGVYNEQFF. The full variable domain, rest sourced from reference TRBV2 and TRBJ2-1, is EPEVTQTPSHQVTQMGQEVILRCVPISNHLYFYWYRQILGQKVEFLVSFYNNEISEKSEIFDDQFSVERPDGSNFTLKIRSTKLEDSAMYFCATSRGTGVYNEQFFGPGTRLTVL.

V is TRBV18 and J is TRBJ1-5; maybe TRBD1 (5 bases). The CDR3 runs 16 residues. CDR1 is KGHSH, CDR2 LQKENI, per germline. V lost 2 bases, J lost 5 bases, and 16 bases lay in between. The CDR3 region is CASSPFSTGGDQPQHF. The CDR3 DNA reads as TGTGCCAGCTCACCATTCTCTACAGGAGGGGATCAGCCCCAGCATTTT.

The CDR3 reads CASSLPPGQGVQFF. The CDR3 bases are TGTGCCAGCAGCTTACCCCCGGGACAGGGGGTGCAGTTCTTC. J is TRBJ2-1 and V is TRBV7-9; 11 nucleotides align to TRBD1. Germline V gene data show CDR1 as SEHNR and CDR2 as FQNEAQ (reference sequence). CDR3 size: 14 residues. With V trimmed by 2 bases and J by 12 bases, 6 bases remained unmatched.

This sequence joins TRBV5-1 and TRBJ2-2; TRBD1 might be the D (6 bases). The CDR3 is 15 residues long. In germline, CDR1 is SGHRS, CDR2 YFSETQ. Trimming took off 0 bases at V and 4 bases at J, with 10 bases between the two ends. CDR3 residues: CASSLEDSLTGELFF. CDR3 in DNA: TGCGCCAGCAGCTTGGAGGACAGCCTCACCGGGGAGCTGTTTTTT.

J is TRBJ2-2 and V is TRBV5-1; 12 bases fit TRBD1. CDR3 size: 17 residues. Trimming took 4 bases from V and 5 from J; bases not matched to a gene: 9. Per germline, CDR1 SGHRS and CDR2 YFSETQ. CDR3 sequence (DNA): TGCGCCAGCAGCGCGTTGGGACAGGGGGCAGGAACCGGGGAGCTGTTTTTT. As protein: CASSALGQGAGTGELFF. Complete variable domain (other parts from reference TRBV5-1 and TRBJ2-2): KAGVTQTPRYLIKTRGQQVTLSCSPISGHRSVSWYQQTPGQGLQFLFEYFSETQRNKGNFPGRFSGRQFSNSRSEMNVSTLELGDSALYLCASSALGQGAGTGELFFGEGSRLTVL.

The chain employs TRBV6-1 and TRBJ2-1; D might be TRBD2 (6 bases). Germline values: CDR1 MNHNS, CDR2 SASEGT. The CDR3 runs 13 residues. Trimming removed 5 bases from V and 8 bases from J, with 13 bases in between. DNA of the CDR3: TGTGCCAGCAGTCGGAGGGATCGGGATGAGCAGTTCTTC. Protein: CASSRRDRDEQFF.

The rearrangement links TRBV27 to TRBJ2-7, with D maybe TRBD2 (5 bases). The CDR3 is 13 residues long. V was cut by 6 bases and J by 3 bases, with 12 bases left in between. Germline assignment: CDR1 MNHEY and CDR2 SMNVEV (reference sequence). The CDR3 bases are TGTGCCAGCAGCCTAGGAGGAAACTACGAGCAGTACTTC. Its translation is CASSLGGNYEQYF.

The rearrangement uses TRBV6-1 and TRBJ2-7, with 8 positions matching TRBD2. The length of the CDR3 is 15 residues. In germline, CDR1 is MNHNS, CDR2 SASEGT. Losses at the gene ends were 3 bases for V and 5 bases for J; bases not matched to a gene: 9. The CDR3 coding sequence is TGTGCCAGCAGTGATCTCGGGGGGGGAGTGGACGAGCAGTACTTC. It is translated as CASSDLGGGVDEQYF.

The V and J genes are TRBV6-6 and TRBJ1-3; 7 bases are shared with TRBD1. The CDR3 sequence is 13 residues long. The germline gives CDR1 MNHNY, CDR2 SVGAGI (reference sequence). V lost 9 bases, J lost 0 bases, and 2 bases stayed unmatched. The CDR3 sequence: CASTGDSGNTIYF. CDR3 sequence (DNA): TGTGCCAGTACAGGGGACTCTGGAAACACCATATATTTT.

In this sample, this clone turned up a few times. The genes are TRBV5-6 and TRBJ2-2, with 7 bases lining up with TRBD1. Trimming at V came to 3 bases and at J to 0 bases, leaving 2 bases not matched to a gene. This CDR3 spans 15 amino acids. Germline values: CDR1 SGHDT, CDR2 YYEEEE. CDR3 sequence reads: CASSWGQPNTGELFF. In nucleotides, the CDR3 is TGTGCCAGCAGCTGGGGACAGCCGAACACCGGGGAGCTGTTTTTT.

V gene TRBV19 combines with J gene TRBJ2-7; 7 bases line up with TRBD1. Germline V CDR1 and CDR2: LNHDA, SQIVND (reference sequence). Germline trimming cut 4 bases from V and 2 bases from J; bases unmatched to any gene: 2. The CDR3 contains 13 residues. CDR3 loop: CASSTTGPYEQYF. In DNA form, the CDR3 reads TGTGCCAGTAGTACGACAGGGCCCTACGAGCAGTACTTC.

This clone was picked up one time. The chain links TRBV6-5 to TRBJ2-1, with TRBD2 matching 8 bases. The V segment lost 4 bases and the J segment 4 bases; nucleotides outside the gene matches: 6. In germline, CDR1 is MNHEY, CDR2 SVGAGI. The CDR3 contains 15 residues. The CDR3, as DNA: TGTGCCAGCAGTTTGGCTAGCGGGTTTTACAATGAGCAGTTCTTC. It codes for CASSLASGFYNEQFF.

This chain uses TRBV19 with TRBJ2-1; 11 bases are a match to TRBD1. J was trimmed by 2 bases and V by 3 bases; bases with no gene match: 3. The CDR3 has 16 amino acids. Germline assignment: CDR1 LNHDA and CDR2 SQIVND (reference sequence). CDR3 protein: CASSIGQGAPYNEQFF. DNA of the CDR3: TGTGCCAGTAGTATCGGACAGGGGGCCCCCTACAATGAGCAGTTCTTC.

The CDR3 nucleotides read TGTGCCAGCACCATCGCCCGAGCTAACTATGGCTACACCTTC. Translation gives CASTIARANYGYTF. The chain employs TRBV28 and TRBJ1-2; D unclear. The CDR3 consists of 14 residues. V was shortened by 7 bases and J by 0 bases, with 12 bases between the two germline ends. Germline V CDR1 and CDR2: MDHEN, SYDVKM.

The chain is built from TRBV6-5 and TRBJ2-2; D is ambiguous. CDR1 and CDR2 from the germline V gene are MNHEY and SVGAGI. The V and J ends lost 0 bases and 8 bases respectively, with 7 bases between them. The CDR3 runs to 13 residues. CDR3 in amino acids: CASSYSRMGELFF. As DNA, the CDR3 is TGTGCCAGCAGTTACTCTAGAATGGGGGAGCTGTTTTTT.

The chain links TRBV19 to TRBJ2-2, with 7 positions matching TRBD1. The CDR3 runs 13 residues. V shed 4 bases, J shed 7 bases, and the junction held 3 bases outside the gene matches. Germline CDR1 LNHDA, CDR2 SQIVND (reference sequence). CDR3 sequence: CASSTYRGGELFF. The CDR3 bases are TGTGCCAGTAGTACGTACAGGGGCGGGGAGCTGTTTTTT.